This TCR beta chain was identified during a study of cytomegalovirus exposure and HLA in healthy donors. Overall study: Early on, a data release was issued that held 80 million or so unique TCRs from HLA-typed donors.

Use of 60 Vbeta and 13 Jbeta primers characterized the PCR. Produced via immunoSEQ multiplex PCR; TCRdb's table is partial and in-frame only. The table includes fewer than 110,000 clones, about four fifths detected once. The V gene's germline CDR1 is SGHNT and CDR2 YYREEE (reference sequence). Trimming took off 2 bases at V and 2 bases at J, with 8 bases between the two ends. CDR3 length equals 13 residues. Concerning this clone itself: What it binds is not known.

Points from the study as a whole: A reported reduction in N-insertions relative to the approximately 640-donor mean was seen in an Asian-associated ancestry cluster in a later analysis.

The chain links TRBV5-4 to TRBJ2-7, with D uncertain. The receptor's source is a woman aged 40-49 years in good health and CMV-seronegative. The sample consisted of PBMCs. In DNA, the CDR3 is TGTGCCAGCAGCTTAGGCACTACCTACGAGCAGTACTTC. Its protein is CASSLGTTYEQYF.